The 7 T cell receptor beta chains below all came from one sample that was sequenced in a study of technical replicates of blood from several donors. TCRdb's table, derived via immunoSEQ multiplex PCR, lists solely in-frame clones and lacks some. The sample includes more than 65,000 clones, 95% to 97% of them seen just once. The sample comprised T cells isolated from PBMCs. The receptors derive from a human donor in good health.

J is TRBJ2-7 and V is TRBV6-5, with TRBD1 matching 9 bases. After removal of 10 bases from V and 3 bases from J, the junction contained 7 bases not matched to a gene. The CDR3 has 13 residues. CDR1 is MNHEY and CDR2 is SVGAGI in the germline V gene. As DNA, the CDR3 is TGTGCCACCAAACGGGACAGGGTCTACGAGCAGTACTTC. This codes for CATKRDRVYEQYF.

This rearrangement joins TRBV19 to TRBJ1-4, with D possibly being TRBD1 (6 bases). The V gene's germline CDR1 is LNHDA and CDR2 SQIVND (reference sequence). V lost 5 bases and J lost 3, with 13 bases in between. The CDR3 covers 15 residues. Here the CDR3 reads CASSGPGVANEKLFF. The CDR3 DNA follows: TGTGCCAGTAGTGGCCCAGGGGTGGCTAATGAAAAACTGTTTTTT.

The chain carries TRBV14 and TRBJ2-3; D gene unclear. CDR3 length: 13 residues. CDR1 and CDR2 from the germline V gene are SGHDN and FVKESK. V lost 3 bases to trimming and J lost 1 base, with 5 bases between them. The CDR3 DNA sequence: TGTGCCAGCAGCCAGAGCGGCACAGATACGCAGTATTTT. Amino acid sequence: CASSQSGTDTQYF.

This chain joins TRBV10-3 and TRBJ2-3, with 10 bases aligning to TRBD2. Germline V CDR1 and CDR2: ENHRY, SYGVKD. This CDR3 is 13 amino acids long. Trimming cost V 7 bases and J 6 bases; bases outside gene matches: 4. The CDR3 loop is CAIKREGRDTQYF. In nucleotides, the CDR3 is TGTGCCATCAAGCGGGAGGGCAGGGATACGCAGTATTTT.

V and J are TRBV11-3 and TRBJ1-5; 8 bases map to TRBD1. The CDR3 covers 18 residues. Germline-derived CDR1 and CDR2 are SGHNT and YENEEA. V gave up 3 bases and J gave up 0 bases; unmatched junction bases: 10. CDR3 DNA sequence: TGTGCCAGCAGCTTGAGGACAGGGTGGGCCTATAGCAATCAGCCCCAGCATTTT. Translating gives CASSLRTGWAYSNQPQHF.

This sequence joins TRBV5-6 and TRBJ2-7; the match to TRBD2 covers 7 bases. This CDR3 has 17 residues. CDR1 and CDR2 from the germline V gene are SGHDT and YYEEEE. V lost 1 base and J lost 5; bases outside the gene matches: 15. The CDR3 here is CASSLFISGKRSHEQYF. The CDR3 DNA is TGTGCCAGCAGCTTGTTTATCAGCGGGAAAAGGTCCCACGAGCAGTACTTC.

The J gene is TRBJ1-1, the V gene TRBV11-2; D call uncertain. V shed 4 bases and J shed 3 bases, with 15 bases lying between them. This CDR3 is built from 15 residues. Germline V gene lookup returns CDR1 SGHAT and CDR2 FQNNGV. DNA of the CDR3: TGTGCCAGCAGCTCCGGCGGGGTTAGGGACACTGAAGCTTTCTTT. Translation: CASSSGGVRDTEAFF.